Included here is one T cell receptor beta chain sequence, with context. This record comes from a study of T cell changes during pregnancy in multiple sclerosis. Repertoires were generated with immunoSEQ multiplex PCR, while TCRdb's copy carries only in-frame clones and drops some. The sample carries some 80,000 clones, 92% recorded once. After removal of 6 bases from V and 6 bases from J, the junction contained 9 bases not matched to a gene. The CDR3 covers 15 residues. Germline CDR1 MDHEN, CDR2 SYDVKM. This clonotype originated in a female donor with multiple sclerosis, enrolled in a pregnancy study. This chain links TRBV28 with TRBJ2-3, with TRBD2 identical over 10 bases. Sequencing used peripheral blood, obtained before pregnancy. CDR3 bases: TGTGCCAGCAGCCCGCTAAGCGGGAGGGCTGATACGCAGTATTTT. Its translation: CASSPLSGRADTQYF.